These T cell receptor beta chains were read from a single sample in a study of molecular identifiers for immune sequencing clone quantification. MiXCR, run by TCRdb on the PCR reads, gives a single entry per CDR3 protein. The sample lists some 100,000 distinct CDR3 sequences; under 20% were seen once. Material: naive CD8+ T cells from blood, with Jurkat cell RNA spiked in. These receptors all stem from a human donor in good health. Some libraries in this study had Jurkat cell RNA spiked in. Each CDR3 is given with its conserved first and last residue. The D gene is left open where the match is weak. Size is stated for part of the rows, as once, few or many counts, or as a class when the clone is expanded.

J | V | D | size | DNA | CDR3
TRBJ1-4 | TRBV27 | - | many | TGTGCCAGCAGTTTACTCGGCGGTAATGAAAAACTGTTTTTT | CASSLLGGNEKLFF
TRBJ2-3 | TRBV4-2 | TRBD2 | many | TGTGCCAGCAGCCAAGCGCCAAGCGGGAACACAGATACGCAGTATTTT | CASSQAPSGNTDTQYF
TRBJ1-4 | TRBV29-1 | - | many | TGCAGCGTTGATGAAACAGGGACGAATGAAAAACTGTTTTTT | CSVDETGTNEKLFF
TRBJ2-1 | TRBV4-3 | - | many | TGCGCCAGCAGCCAAGATCTGAATGAGCAGTTCTTC | CASSQDLNEQFF
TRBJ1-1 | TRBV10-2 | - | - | TGCGCCAGCAGTGTGTACGGCATAAACACTGAAGCTTTCTTT | CASSVYGINTEAFF
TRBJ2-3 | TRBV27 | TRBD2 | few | TGTGCCAGCAGTTTGGGACTAGCCAGCACAGATACGCAGTATTTT | CASSLGLASTDTQYF
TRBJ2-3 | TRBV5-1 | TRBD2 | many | TGCGCCAGCAAATCCGGGACTAGCGGCGCAGATACGCAGTATTTT | CASKSGTSGADTQYF
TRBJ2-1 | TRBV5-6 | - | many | TGTGCCAGCAGCTTGGACTACTACAATGAGCAGTTCTTC | CASSLDYYNEQFF
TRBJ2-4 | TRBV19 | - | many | TGTGCCAGTAGTATCATGCCGCCGGGGCGTGCCAAAAACATTCAGTACTTC | CASSIMPPGRAKNIQYF
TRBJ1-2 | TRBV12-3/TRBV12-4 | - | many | TGTGCCAGCAGGACGCCGTATGGCTACACCTTC | CASRTPYGYTF
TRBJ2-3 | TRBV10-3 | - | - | TGTGCCATCAGTGAGCCCTGGGTGGTGGGTAGCGGATCCACAGATACGCAGTATTTT | CAISEPWVVGSGSTDTQYF
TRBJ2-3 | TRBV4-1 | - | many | TGCGCCAGCAGCCCCATTTCAGGAAACACAGATACGCAGTATTTT | CASSPISGNTDTQYF
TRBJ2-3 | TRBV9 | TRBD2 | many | TGTGCCAGCAGCGCCCCGTCGGGGGGTGAATCTCCCACAGATACGCAGTATTTT | CASSAPSGGESPTDTQYF
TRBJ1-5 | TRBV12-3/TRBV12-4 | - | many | TGTGCCAGCAGCACGAGCCCCAGAGATGGTCAGCCCCAGCATTTT | CASSTSPRDGQPQHF
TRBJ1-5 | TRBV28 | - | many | TGTGCCAGCAGTTTATTACGGGGGTTGAGGCAGCCCCAGCATTTT | CASSLLRGLRQPQHF
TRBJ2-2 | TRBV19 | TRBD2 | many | TGTGCCAGTTCTAAGCGGGAGTCTGACACCGGGGAGCTGTTTTTT | CASSKRESDTGELFF
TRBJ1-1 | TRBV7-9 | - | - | TGTGCCAGCACCTTAGCGGCGGGCGGGAACACTGAAGCTTTCTTT | CASTLAAGGNTEAFF
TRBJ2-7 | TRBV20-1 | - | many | TGCAGTGCCGACACCGGAGGCTACGAGCAGTACTTC | CSADTGGYEQYF
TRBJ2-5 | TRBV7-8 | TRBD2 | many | TGTGCCAGCAGCTCTCGACTAGCGGGGGTCCAAGAGACCCAGTACTTC | CASSSRLAGVQETQYF
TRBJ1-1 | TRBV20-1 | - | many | TGCAGTGCTAGAGATGCGGGTTTCAACACTGAAGCTTTCTTT | CSARDAGFNTEAFF
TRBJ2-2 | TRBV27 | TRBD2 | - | TGTGCCAGCAGTGAGGGACTAGCGCTTAACACCGGGGAGCTGTTTTTT | CASSEGLALNTGELFF
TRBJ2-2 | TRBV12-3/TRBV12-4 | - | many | TGTGCCAGCAGTCCACGCAGGTCCACCGGGGAGCTGTTTTTT | CASSPRRSTGELFF
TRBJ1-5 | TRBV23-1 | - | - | TGCGCCAGCAGGGGCCCACAGACACCGAATCAGCCCCAGCATTTT | CASRGPQTPNQPQHF
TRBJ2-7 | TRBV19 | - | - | TGTGCCAGTAGAGGACTAGGGGGAGTTGAGTACTTC | CASRGLGGVEYF
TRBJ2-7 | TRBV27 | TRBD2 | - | TGTGCCAGCAGTTTATCGGGGGGGAACGAGCAGTACTTC | CASSLSGGNEQYF
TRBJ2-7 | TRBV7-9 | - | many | TGTGCCAGCAGCTCGGGGTCTCAGGGCTACGAGCAGTACTTC | CASSSGSQGYEQYF
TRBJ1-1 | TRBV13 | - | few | TGTGCCAGCAGCCCGAGTGGGTGGGAAAACACTGAAGCTTTCTTT | CASSPSGWENTEAFF
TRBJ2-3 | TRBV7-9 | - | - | TGTGCCAGCAGCTTAGCTAGCGGCGGTGATACGCAGTATTTT | CASSLASGGDTQYF
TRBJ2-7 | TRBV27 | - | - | TGTGCCAGCAGTTTATCGGGCAGCATCTACGAGCAGCACTTC | CASSLSGSIYEQHF
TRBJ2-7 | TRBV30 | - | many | TGTGCCTGGTCCGGGGCTTCCTACGAGCAGTACTTC | CAWSGASYEQYF
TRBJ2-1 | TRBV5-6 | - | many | TGTGCCAGCAGCTTGAGGGGGGGTCGGTCGGGGAATGAGCAGTTCTTC | CASSLRGGRSGNEQFF
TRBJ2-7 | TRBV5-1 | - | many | TGCGCCAGCAGCTTGGTCGGGACCACCTACGAGCAGTACTTC | CASSLVGTTYEQYF